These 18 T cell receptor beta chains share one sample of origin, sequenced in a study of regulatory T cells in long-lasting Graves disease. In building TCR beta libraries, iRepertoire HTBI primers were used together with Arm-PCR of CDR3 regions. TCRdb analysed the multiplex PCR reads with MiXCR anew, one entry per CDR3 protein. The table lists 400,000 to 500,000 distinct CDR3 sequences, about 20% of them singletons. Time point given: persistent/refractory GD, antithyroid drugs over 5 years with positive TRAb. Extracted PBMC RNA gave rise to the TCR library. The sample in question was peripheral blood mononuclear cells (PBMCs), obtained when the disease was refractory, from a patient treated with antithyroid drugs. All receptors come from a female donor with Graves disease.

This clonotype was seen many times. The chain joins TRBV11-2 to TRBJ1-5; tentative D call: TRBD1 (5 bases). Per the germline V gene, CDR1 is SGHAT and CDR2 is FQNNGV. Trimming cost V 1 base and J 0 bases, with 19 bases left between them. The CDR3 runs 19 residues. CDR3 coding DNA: TGTGCCAGCAGCTTAGGTCGCGGTCCCCAGGGTTATAGCAATCAGCCCCAGCATTTT. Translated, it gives CASSLGRGPQGYSNQPQHF.

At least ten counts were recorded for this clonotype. CDR3 DNA sequence: TGCAGCGTTGAAGCCGATTTGGCCGGGGAGCTGTTTTTT. Its translation: CSVEADLAGELFF. V gene TRBV29-1 combines with J gene TRBJ2-2; D uncertain. Between the trimmed V and J ends, which lost 1 base and 6 bases, there was a span of 9 bases. The CDR3 totals 13 residues. Germline V gene data show CDR1 as SQVTM and CDR2 as ANQGSEA.

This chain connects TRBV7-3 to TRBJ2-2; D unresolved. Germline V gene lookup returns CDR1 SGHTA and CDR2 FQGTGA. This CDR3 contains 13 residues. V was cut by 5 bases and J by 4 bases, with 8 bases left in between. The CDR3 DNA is TGTGCCAGCAGCATGACCCGCACCGGGGAGCTGTTTTTT. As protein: CASSMTRTGELFF.

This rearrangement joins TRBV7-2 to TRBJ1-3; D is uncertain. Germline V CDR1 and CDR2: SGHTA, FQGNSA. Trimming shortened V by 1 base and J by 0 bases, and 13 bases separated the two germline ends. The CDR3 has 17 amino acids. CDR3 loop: CASSLVNGLGSGNTIYF. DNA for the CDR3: TGTGCCAGCAGCTTAGTGAACGGGCTCGGCTCTGGAAACACCATATATTTT.

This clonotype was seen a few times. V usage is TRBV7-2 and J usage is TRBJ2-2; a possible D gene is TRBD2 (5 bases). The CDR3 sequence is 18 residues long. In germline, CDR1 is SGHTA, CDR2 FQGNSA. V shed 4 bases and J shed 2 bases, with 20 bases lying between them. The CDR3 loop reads CASSSQRVAGFNTGELFF. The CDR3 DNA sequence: TGTGCCAGCAGCTCCCAGAGAGTCGCGGGCTTTAACACCGGGGAGCTGTTTTTT.

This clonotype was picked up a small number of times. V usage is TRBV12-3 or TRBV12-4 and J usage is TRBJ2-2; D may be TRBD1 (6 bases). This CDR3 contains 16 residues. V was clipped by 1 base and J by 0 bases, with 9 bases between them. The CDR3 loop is CASSLGGPANTGELFF. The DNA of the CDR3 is TGTGCCAGCAGTTTAGGGGGGCCCGCGAACACCGGGGAGCTGTTTTTT.

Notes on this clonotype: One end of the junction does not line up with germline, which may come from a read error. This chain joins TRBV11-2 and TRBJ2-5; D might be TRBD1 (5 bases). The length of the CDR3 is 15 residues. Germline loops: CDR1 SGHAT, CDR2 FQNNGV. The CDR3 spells CASSFSTGAQETQYF. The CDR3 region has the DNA TGCGCCAGCAGCTTTTCTACTGGGGCACAAGAGACCCAGTACTTC.

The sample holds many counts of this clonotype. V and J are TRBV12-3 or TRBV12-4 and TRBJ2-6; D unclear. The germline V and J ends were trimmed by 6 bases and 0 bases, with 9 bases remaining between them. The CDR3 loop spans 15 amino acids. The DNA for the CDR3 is TGTGCCAGCAGCTTGACGTCCTCTGGGGCCAACGTCCTGACTTTC. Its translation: CASSLTSSGANVLTF.

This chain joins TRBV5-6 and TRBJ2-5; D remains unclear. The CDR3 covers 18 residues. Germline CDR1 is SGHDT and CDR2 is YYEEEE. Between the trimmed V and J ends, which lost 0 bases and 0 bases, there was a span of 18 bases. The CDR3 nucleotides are TGTGCCAGCAGCTTGGTTTCGGGCCCTGATTGGTACCAAGAGACCCAGTACTTC. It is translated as CASSLVSGPDWYQETQYF.

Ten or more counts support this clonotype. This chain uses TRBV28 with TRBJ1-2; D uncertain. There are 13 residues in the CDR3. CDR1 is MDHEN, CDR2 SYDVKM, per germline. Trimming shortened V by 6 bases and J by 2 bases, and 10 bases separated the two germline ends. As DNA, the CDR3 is TGTGCCAGCAGCGGCAGCCCAAACTATGGCTACACCTTC. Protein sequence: CASSGSPNYGYTF.

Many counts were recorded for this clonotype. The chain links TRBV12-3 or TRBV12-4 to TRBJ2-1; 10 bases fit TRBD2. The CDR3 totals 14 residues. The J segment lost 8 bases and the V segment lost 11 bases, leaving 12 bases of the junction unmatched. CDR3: CASQQGLASDEQFF. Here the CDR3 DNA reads TGTGCCTCTCAGCAGGGACTAGCGAGCGATGAGCAGTTCTTC.

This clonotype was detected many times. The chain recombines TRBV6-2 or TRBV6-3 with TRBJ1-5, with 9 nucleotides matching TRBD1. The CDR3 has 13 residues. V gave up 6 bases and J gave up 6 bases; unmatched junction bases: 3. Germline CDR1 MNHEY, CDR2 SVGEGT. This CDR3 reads CASSTGGSQPQHF. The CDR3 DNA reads TGTGCCAGCAGCACAGGGGGCAGTCAGCCCCAGCATTTT.

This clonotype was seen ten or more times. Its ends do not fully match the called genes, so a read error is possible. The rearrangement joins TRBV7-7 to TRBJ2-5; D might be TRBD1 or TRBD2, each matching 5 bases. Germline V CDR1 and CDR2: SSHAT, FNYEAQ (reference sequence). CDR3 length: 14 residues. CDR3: CASSPRDGQETQYF. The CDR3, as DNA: TGTGCTAGCAGCCCCCGGGACGGCCAAGAGACCCAGTACTTC.

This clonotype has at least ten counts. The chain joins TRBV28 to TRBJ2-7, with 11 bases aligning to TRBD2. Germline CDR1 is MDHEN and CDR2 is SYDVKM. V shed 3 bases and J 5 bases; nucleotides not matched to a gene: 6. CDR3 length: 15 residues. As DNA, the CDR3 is TGTGCCAGCAGTTTTCTGGGACTAGCGGTGGACGAGCAGTACTTC. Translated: CASSFLGLAVDEQYF.

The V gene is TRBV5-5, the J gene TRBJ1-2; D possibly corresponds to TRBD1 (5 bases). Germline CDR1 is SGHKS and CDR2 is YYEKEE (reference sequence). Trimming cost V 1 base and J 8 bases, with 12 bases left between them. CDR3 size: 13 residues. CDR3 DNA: TGTGCCAGCAGCTTGAAGGGGCTCGAGGGCTACACCTTC. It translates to CASSLKGLEGYTF.

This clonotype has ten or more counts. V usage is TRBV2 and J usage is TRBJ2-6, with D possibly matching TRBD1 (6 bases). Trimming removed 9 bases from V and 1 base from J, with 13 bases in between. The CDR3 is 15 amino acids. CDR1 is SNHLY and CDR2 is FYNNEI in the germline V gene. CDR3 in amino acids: CASTGSRSGANVLTF. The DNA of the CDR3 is TGTGCCAGTACAGGGTCAAGGTCTGGGGCCAACGTCCTGACTTTC.

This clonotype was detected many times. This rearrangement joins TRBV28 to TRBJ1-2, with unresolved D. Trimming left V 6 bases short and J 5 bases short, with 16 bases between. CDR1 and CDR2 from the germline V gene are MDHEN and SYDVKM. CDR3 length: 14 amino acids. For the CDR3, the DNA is TGTGCCAGCAGCCCAGGCGGGAATTGGTATGGCTACACCTTC. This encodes CASSPGGNWYGYTF.

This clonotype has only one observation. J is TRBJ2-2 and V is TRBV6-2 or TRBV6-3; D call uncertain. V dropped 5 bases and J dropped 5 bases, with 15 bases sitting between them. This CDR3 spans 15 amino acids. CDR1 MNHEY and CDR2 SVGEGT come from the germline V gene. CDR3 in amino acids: CASSLSPRRTGELFF. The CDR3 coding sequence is TGTGCCAGCAGTCTCTCCCCCCGAAGGACCGGGGAGCTGTTTTTT.